The T cell receptor (beta chain) described here comes from a study of shared clonotypes between healthy human individuals. General observations from the study: The study drew on few donors, limiting represented genetic and exposure-history diversity.

Every subset's genomic DNA went evenly onto several immunoSEQ plates. The protocol was immunoSEQ multiplex PCR, while the TCRdb copy is restricted to in-frame clones and leaves out a portion. The sample lists fewer than 650,000 clones; around 78% were seen once. Concerning this clone: What it binds is unknown.

Germline lookup yields CDR1 SGHRS and CDR2 YFSETQ. Trimming pared 2 bases from V and 10 bases from J, leaving 22 bases between. There are 16 residues in the CDR3. This TCR was recovered from a woman aged 40 to 50 in good health. Some clones in this sample may be carry-over from other donors' samples. The source material was PBMCs. The genes are TRBV5-1 and TRBJ2-1; maybe TRBD1 (5 bases). The CDR3 nucleotides read TGCGCCAGCAGCTTAGGGGATGACCGGGCCCCACCCGAGCAGTTCTTC. Protein product: CASSLGDDRAPPEQFF.